This TCR beta chain was sequenced for a study of T cells in Graves' hyperthyroidism and ophthalmopathy. General study findings and limits: Also found in blood were most expanded thyroid clonotypes above 0.001. Ophthalmopathy was identified by the model a median 6.5 months ahead of onset. Classification by a 13 V-J model distinguished ophthalmopathy from stable hyperthyroidism.

Amplification of TCR beta CDR3 regions used RNA as the template. During a first-round RT-PCR of the TCR CDR3, the HTBI primer set was used. TCRdb ran MiXCR on the multiplex PCR reads and lists one entry per CDR3 protein. The data show over 500,000 distinct CDR3 sequences, 46% seen once. This clonotype was seen a few times. Its antigen is undetermined. Trimming removed 5 bases at V and 0 bases at J, with 8 bases between. The germline gives CDR1 SGHAT, CDR2 FQDESV (reference sequence). The CDR3 loop spans 15 amino acids. Pregnant or lactating patients were excluded, as were those with uncontrolled infection or other autoimmune disease.

The sample comprised peripheral blood or thyroid tissue (not recorded which). The chain links TRBV11-1 to TRBJ2-6; D is undetermined. This clonotype originated in an adult woman with Graves' disease, either hyperthyroidism or ophthalmopathy (not recorded which). CDR3 residues: CASSPSSSGANVLTF. CDR3 coding DNA: TGTGCCAGCAGCCCGTCGAGCTCTGGGGCCAACGTCCTGACTTTC.